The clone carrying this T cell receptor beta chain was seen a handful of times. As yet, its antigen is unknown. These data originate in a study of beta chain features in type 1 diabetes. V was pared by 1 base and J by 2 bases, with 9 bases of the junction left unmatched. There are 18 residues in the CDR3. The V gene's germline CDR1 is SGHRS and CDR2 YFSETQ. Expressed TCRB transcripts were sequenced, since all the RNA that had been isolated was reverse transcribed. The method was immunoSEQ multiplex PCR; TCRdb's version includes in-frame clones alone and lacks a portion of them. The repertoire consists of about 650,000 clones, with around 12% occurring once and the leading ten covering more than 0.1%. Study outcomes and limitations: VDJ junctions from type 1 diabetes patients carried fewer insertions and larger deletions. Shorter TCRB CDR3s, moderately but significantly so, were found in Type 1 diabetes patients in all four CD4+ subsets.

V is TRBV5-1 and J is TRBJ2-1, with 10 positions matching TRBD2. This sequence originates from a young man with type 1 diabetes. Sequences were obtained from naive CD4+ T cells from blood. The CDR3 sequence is CASSLNLAGELAYNEQFF. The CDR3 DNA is TGCGCCAGCAGCTTGAACCTAGCGGGGGAACTCGCCTACAATGAGCAGTTCTTC.